A single sample is the source of the 14 T cell receptor beta chains below, sequenced in a study of T cells in women clearing cervical HPV infection. Repertoires were generated with immunoSEQ multiplex PCR, while TCRdb's copy carries only in-frame clones and drops some. Its clone listing holds about 20,000 clones. The sequenced material came from blood buffy coat. These receptors all come from a woman between 18 and 70 years old with a cervical HPV16 infection that either progressed to CIN3+ or cleared (not recorded which).

As regards this clone: The read falls 3 residues short of the CDR3 end, and the missing part is taken from the germline J gene. The genes are TRBV2 and TRBJ2-5; TRBD1 agrees at 9 bases. CDR3 length: 16 residues. V shed 6 bases and J 4 bases; nucleotides not matched to a gene: 12. Germline V gives CDR1 SNHLY, CDR2 FYNNEI. The CDR3 bases that were read are TGTGCCAGCAGCGCCCCTCGGGACAGGGCTTTAGAGACC. This encodes CASSAPRDRALET. The entire CDR3 protein is CASSAPRDRALETQYF.

Turning to this clone: The read comes to an end 3 residues before the CDR3 does, leaving the germline J gene to fill in the end. The gene calls are TRBV2 and TRBJ1-6; D possibly corresponds to TRBD1 (6 bases). Germline loops: CDR1 SNHLY, CDR2 FYNNEI. This CDR3 is built from 15 residues. Trimming took off 4 bases at V and 3 bases at J, with 10 bases between the two ends. The CDR3 spells CASSVGQFYNSPLHF. The sequenced part of the CDR3 DNA is TGTGCCAGCAGTGTCGGACAGTTCTATAATTCACCC. Complete variable domain (other parts from reference TRBV2 and TRBJ1-6): EPEVTQTPSHQVTQMGQEVILRCVPISNHLYFYWYRQILGQKVEFLVSFYNNEISEKSEIFDDQFSVERPDGSNFTLKIRSTKLEDSAMYFCASSVGQFYNSPLHFGNGTRLTVT.

Note on this clone: The read stops 3 residues short of the end of the CDR3; the missing end is completed from the germline J gene. The chain uses TRBV6-1 and TRBJ1-4, with unresolved D. This CDR3 region has 15 residues. CDR1 MNHNS and CDR2 SASEGT come from the germline V gene. CDR3 DNA, as far as it was read: TGTGCCAGCAGTGACCCCCGCCACGGGTGGTCACCA. It is translated as CASSDPRHGWSP. In full, the CDR3 reads CASSDPRHGWSPLFF.

As regards this clone: The junction shows a germline mismatch at one end, possibly a read error. With the read ending 3 residues before the CDR3 end, the germline J gene is used to fill in that end. The sample contains more than one DNA sequence encoding this CDR3. V gene TRBV10-3 combines with J gene TRBJ1-3; no reliable D call. The CDR3 is 16 amino acids. Germline lookup yields CDR1 ENHRY and CDR2 SYGVKD. The CDR3 loop is CAISESIRVGGNTIYF. The CDR3 DNA, read in part, is TGTGCCATCAGTGAGTCTATTCGGGTCGGAGGAAACACA.

With respect to this clone: The read falls 3 residues short of the CDR3 end, and the missing part is taken from the germline J gene. V and J are TRBV7-2 and TRBJ2-7; D possibly corresponds to TRBD1 (6 bases). The germline CDR1 and CDR2 sequences are SGHTA and FQGNSA. This CDR3 contains 13 residues. V lost 4 bases, J lost 3 bases, and 10 bases lay in between. CDR3: CASSYDRNYEQYF. The sequenced CDR3 bases are TGTGCCAGCAGCTACGACAGGAACTACGAG.

For this clone: With the read ending 3 residues before the CDR3 end, the germline J gene is used to fill in that end. The chain joins TRBV7-7 to TRBJ2-1, with 12 bases that match TRBD1. The CDR3 loop spans 18 amino acids. CDR1 and CDR2 (germline): SSHAT, FNYEAQ (reference sequence). The V segment lost 3 bases and the J segment 5 bases; nucleotides outside the gene matches: 11. The CDR3 DNA, read in part, is TGTGCCAGCAGCTTTCGAACGCCGGGACAGGGGGCTCACAATGAG. This gives the protein CASSFRTPGQGAHNE. The full-length CDR3 reads as CASSFRTPGQGAHNEQFF.

On this clone: The CDR3 end lies 3 residues beyond the end of the read and is filled in from the germline J gene. V is TRBV5-1 and J is TRBJ2-3; D gene uncertain. V lost 0 bases and J lost 0, with 5 bases in between. The CDR3 sequence is 14 residues long. Germline V gene sequence: CDR1 SGHRS, CDR2 YFSETQ. The CDR3 DNA, read in part, is TGCGCCAGCAGCTTGGGGGCTAGCACAGATACG. Translated, it gives CASSLGASTDT. The full CDR3 is CASSLGASTDTQYF.

Notes on this clone: The CDR3 is cut off 3 residues early in the read; its end comes from the germline J gene. The gene calls are TRBV28 and TRBJ1-4; unclear D gene. V was pared by 3 bases and J by 7 bases, with 9 bases between. The CDR3 runs to 13 residues. Germline V gene lookup returns CDR1 MDHEN and CDR2 SYDVKM. The covered CDR3 bases are TGTGCCAGCAGTTTTCCCACTTTTGAAAAA. Protein product: CASSFPTFEK. In full, the CDR3 is CASSFPTFEKLFF.

Comment on this clone: The read falls 3 residues short of the CDR3 end, and the missing part is taken from the germline J gene. V is TRBV5-1 and J is TRBJ2-6, with D perhaps TRBD1 (6 bases). Germline assignment: CDR1 SGHRS and CDR2 YFSETQ. The V end was cut by 0 bases, the J end by 2 bases, with 18 bases between. There are 19 residues in the CDR3. The CDR3 reads CASSLGEGRGLPGANVLTF. The sequenced CDR3 bases are TGCGCCAGCAGCTTGGGTGAGGGCAGGGGTCTACCTGGGGCCAACGTC.

As concerns this clone: The CDR3 end falls 3 residues outside the read, so it is completed with the germline J gene. The J gene is TRBJ2-3, the V gene TRBV9; 13 nucleotides line up with TRBD2. CDR3 length: 16 residues. CDR1 SGDLS and CDR2 YYNGEE come from the germline V gene. J lost 8 bases, V lost 2 bases, and 8 bases had no gene match. The sequenced part of the CDR3 DNA is TGTGCCAGCAGCGTGACTAGCGGGGGGAATGCAGGTACG. Its translation is CASSVTSGGNAGT. The CDR3 in full is CASSVTSGGNAGTQYF.

On this clone: The read terminates 3 residues ahead of where the CDR3 ends, so the germline J gene completes it. The J gene is TRBJ2-5, the V gene TRBV12-3 or TRBV12-4; no reliable D call. The V end was cut by 6 bases, the J end by 5 bases, with 13 bases between. The CDR3 totals 13 residues. The DNA read from the CDR3 is TGTGCCAGCAGGCGTTTTTCTAAGGAGACC. It codes for CASRRFSKET. The entire CDR3 sequence reads CASRRFSKETQYF.

A word on this clone: The CDR3 end is not reached by the read, which stops 3 residues before it; the germline J gene fills it in. The chain combines TRBV7-3 with TRBJ1-2; D is unclear. CDR3 length: 13 residues. The germline CDR1 and CDR2 sequences are SGHTA and FQGTGA. The CDR3 DNA, read in part, is TGTGCCAGCAGCCCATCAGGCCCCGGAGAC. Protein sequence: CASSPSGPGD. The CDR3 in full is CASSPSGPGDYTF.

This clone is called medium-sized (0.01 to 0.1%) based on its frequency. Read sequence stops 3 residues before the CDR3 end, and the germline J gene provides the missing end. The chain links TRBV6-2 or TRBV6-3 to TRBJ2-3; 9 positions match TRBD2. Looked up from germline, CDR1 is MNHEY and CDR2 is SVGEGT. CDR3 size: 12 residues. J was trimmed by 7 bases and V by 6 bases; bases with no gene match: 2. The covered CDR3 bases are TGTGCCAGCAGCCTAGCGGGGAATACG. It yields the protein CASSLAGNT. The complete CDR3 sequence is CASSLAGNTQYF.

As for this clone: Sequencing ends 3 residues short of the CDR3 end; the germline J gene provides the rest. J is TRBJ2-7 and V is TRBV6-2 or TRBV6-3, with a weak D call TRBD2 (7 bases). The CDR3 spans 15 residues. CDR1 MNHEY and CDR2 SVGEGT come from the germline V gene. V was cut by 6 bases and J by 6 bases, with 21 bases left in between. CDR3 bases read: TGTGCCAGCAGCTACAATTGGGGGGGCTCGTTCGAG. Its translation: CASSYNWGGSFE. The whole CDR3 is CASSYNWGGSFEQYF.